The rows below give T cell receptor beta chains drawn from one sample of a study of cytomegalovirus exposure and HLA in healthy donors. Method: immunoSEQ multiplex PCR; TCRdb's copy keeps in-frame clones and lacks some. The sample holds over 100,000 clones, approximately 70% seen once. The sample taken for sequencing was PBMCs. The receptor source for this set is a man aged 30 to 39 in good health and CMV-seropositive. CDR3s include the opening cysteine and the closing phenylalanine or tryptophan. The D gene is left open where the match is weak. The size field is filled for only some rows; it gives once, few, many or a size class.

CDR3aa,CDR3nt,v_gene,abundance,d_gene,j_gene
CAFSQYNEQFF,TGTGCCTTCTCCCAGTACAATGAGCAGTTCTTC,TRBV30,-,-,TRBJ2-1
CASSLERQGPNSPLHF,TGCGCCAGCAGCTTGGAAAGACAGGGCCCTAATTCACCCCTCCACTTT,TRBV5-1,-,TRBD1,TRBJ1-6
CASTNHGGGQETQYF,TGTGCCAGCACCAACCATGGGGGGGGTCAAGAGACCCAGTACTTC,TRBV25-1,-,TRBD2,TRBJ2-5
CASSAGPHGDEQYF,TGTGCCAGCAGCGCGGGACCGCACGGCGACGAGCAGTACTTC,TRBV7-2,-,-,TRBJ2-7
CASRGTGGADTQYF,TGCGCCAGCAGAGGGACAGGGGGCGCAGATACGCAGTATTTT,TRBV5-1,few,TRBD1,TRBJ2-3
CAISESNPRGTDTQYF,TGTGCCATCAGTGAGTCGAATCCTAGGGGGACAGATACGCAGTATTTT,TRBV10-3,once,-,TRBJ2-3
CASSLWSGTDTQYF,TGTGCCAGCAGCTTGTGGTCAGGTACAGATACGCAGTATTTT,TRBV5-4,-,-,TRBJ2-3
CASSPPGGAGGPLSIDTQYF,TGTGCCAGCAGCCCCCCCGGGGGAGCGGGAGGCCCTCTTAGTATAGATACGCAGTATTTT,TRBV7-3,-,TRBD2,TRBJ2-3
CASSVGQGIFQETQYF,TGTGCCAGCAGTGTCGGACAGGGGATATTCCAAGAGACCCAGTACTTC,TRBV2,-,TRBD1,TRBJ2-5
CATSRAGGLAGYNEQFF,TGTGCCACCAGCAGAGCCGGGGGACTAGCGGGGTACAATGAGCAGTTCTTC,TRBV15,-,TRBD2,TRBJ2-1
CASSLRGPSTDTQYF,TGTGCCAGCAGCTTACGAGGGCCTAGCACAGATACGCAGTATTTT,TRBV11-2,-,-,TRBJ2-3
CASSIQQGEGYGYTF,TGTGCCAGCAGCATCCAACAGGGAGAGGGGTATGGCTACACCTTC,TRBV7-2,-,-,TRBJ1-2
CASSYSWRSYGYTF,TGTGCCAGCAGTTACTCGTGGAGATCCTATGGCTACACCTTC,TRBV6-5,once,-,TRBJ1-2
CASSPIAGGINEQFF,TGTGCCAGCAGCCCGATAGCGGGAGGGATAAATGAGCAGTTCTTC,TRBV7-9,-,TRBD2,TRBJ2-1
CASSWGLAGGPVGNEQFF,TGTGCCAGCAGCTGGGGACTAGCGGGAGGGCCCGTCGGCAATGAGCAGTTCTTC,TRBV11-2,-,TRBD2,TRBJ2-1
CASSPGQGNEKLFF,TGCGCCAGCAGCCCCGGACAGGGAAATGAAAAACTGTTTTTT,TRBV5-1,-,TRBD1,TRBJ1-4
CASSQLRTSGGADTQYF,TGTGCCAGCAGCCAGCTACGGACTAGCGGGGGGGCAGATACGCAGTATTTT,TRBV4-2,-,TRBD2,TRBJ2-3
CASSPRGGRDGYTF,TGTGCCAGCAGTCCCCGGGGGGGACGTGATGGCTACACCTTC,TRBV27,-,-,TRBJ1-2
CASSFDRGWVLNEQFF,TGTGCCAGCAGTTTCGACAGGGGTTGGGTTCTAAATGAGCAGTTCTTC,TRBV27,-,TRBD1,TRBJ2-1
CASQVQQNTEAFF,TGTGCCAGCCAAGTACAGCAGAACACTGAAGCTTTCTTT,TRBV11-2,-,-,TRBJ1-1
CASSAPGQRNTIYF,TGTGCCAGCAGCGCACCTGGACAAAGAAACACCATATATTTT,TRBV9,-,-,TRBJ1-3
CASSPRDNYNQPQHF,TGTGCCAGCTCACCCCGGGACAACTACAATCAGCCCCAGCATTTT,TRBV18,few,-,TRBJ1-5
CASVAGGHDEQFF,TGCGCCAGCGTAGCGGGAGGGCACGATGAGCAGTTCTTC,TRBV4-1,-,TRBD2,TRBJ2-1
CASSLSAAPGLRVDEQFF,TGTGCCAGCAGTTTATCGGCGGCTCCGGGACTACGCGTCGACGAGCAGTTCTTC,TRBV27,-,TRBD2,TRBJ2-1
CASSLHREETQYF,TGTGCCAGCAGCTTGCACCGCGAAGAGACCCAGTACTTC,TRBV5-4,-,-,TRBJ2-5
CASSNTLFMNTEAFF,TGTGCCAGTAGTAACACCTTATTCATGAACACTGAAGCTTTCTTT,TRBV19,-,-,TRBJ1-1
CASSRQGSGGYTF,TGCGCCAGCAGTCGACAGGGTTCAGGGGGCTACACCTTC,TRBV23-1,few,TRBD1,TRBJ1-2
CASSDYRVGYEQYF,TGTGCCAGCAGTGATTACAGGGTCGGGTACGAGCAGTACTTC,TRBV6-1,-,-,TRBJ2-7
CASSIEAGRSNEKLFF,TGTGCCAGTAGTATAGAGGCAGGAAGGTCAAATGAAAAACTGTTTTTT,TRBV19,-,-,TRBJ1-4
CASSRTGDSNQPQHF,TGTGCCAGCAGTCGGACAGGGGATAGCAATCAGCCCCAGCATTTT,TRBV28,-,TRBD1,TRBJ1-5
CASSVLGTSGNTGELFF,TGTGCCAGCAGCGTACTCGGGACTAGCGGGAACACCGGGGAGCTGTTTTTT,TRBV9,-,TRBD2,TRBJ2-2
CASSMGHQANYGYTF,TGTGCCAGCAGCATGGGACATCAAGCTAACTATGGCTACACCTTC,TRBV11-3,few,-,TRBJ1-2
CASSPETRTRGNTIYF,TGTGCCAGCAGCCCAGAGACGCGGACTCGTGGAAACACCATATATTTT,TRBV9,-,-,TRBJ1-3
CASRDRGHTDTQYF,TGTGCCAGTAGAGACAGGGGGCACACAGATACGCAGTATTTT,TRBV19,-,TRBD1,TRBJ2-3
CASSSVGAGVGSGANVLTF,TGTGCCAGCAGCTCGGTTGGGGCAGGGGTGGGATCTGGGGCCAACGTCCTGACTTTC,TRBV7-3,-,-,TRBJ2-6
CASSLHSSYNEQFF,TGCGCCAGCAGCCTTCATAGCTCCTACAATGAGCAGTTCTTC,TRBV4-1,-,-,TRBJ2-1
CASSEPGVDTGELFF,TGTGCCAGCAGTGAGCCCGGGGTGGACACCGGGGAGCTGTTTTTT,TRBV2,-,-,TRBJ2-2
CASSPGSRMNTGELFF,TGTGCCAGCAGCCCGGGGAGCCGCATGAACACCGGGGAGCTGTTTTTT,TRBV11-2,few,-,TRBJ2-2
CAGSLAHWGLSYNEQFF,TGTGCCGGCAGCTTAGCCCACTGGGGGCTGTCCTACAATGAGCAGTTCTTC,TRBV7-8,-,-,TRBJ2-1
CASSPIQGEFSYNEQFF,TGTGCCAGCAGTCCGATACAGGGGGAATTCTCCTACAATGAGCAGTTCTTC,TRBV27,once,TRBD1,TRBJ2-1
CASSRNQGGGTEAFF,TGCGCCAGCAGCCGAAACCAGGGGGGTGGCACTGAAGCTTTCTTT,TRBV5-1,few,TRBD1,TRBJ1-1
CASSFSTRSDTGELFF,TGTGCCAGCAGCTTCTCGACACGCTCGGACACCGGGGAGCTGTTTTTT,TRBV5-4,-,-,TRBJ2-2
CASSLDARLAGGSYNEQFF,TGTGCCAGCAGCTTAGATGCCCGACTGGCGGGGGGCTCCTACAATGAGCAGTTCTTC,TRBV11-3,-,TRBD2,TRBJ2-1
CASSPYRDDEQYF,TGTGCCAGCTCACCATACAGGGACGACGAGCAGTACTTC,TRBV18,-,-,TRBJ2-7
CASSLGGGVDTQYF,TGTGCCAGCAGCTTAGGCGGGGGGGTAGATACGCAGTATTTT,TRBV7-6,-,TRBD2,TRBJ2-3
CASSLDGSGSIEQFF,TGTGCCAGCAGCCTTGATGGTAGCGGGAGCATTGAGCAGTTCTTC,TRBV9,once,TRBD2,TRBJ2-1
CASSLWGGDANTIYF,TGTGCCAGCAGCTTGTGGGGAGGCGACGCAAACACCATATATTTT,TRBV7-8,-,-,TRBJ1-3
CASSLEQGGYTF,TGTGCCAGCAGCTTAGAACAGGGCGGCTACACCTTC,TRBV11-2,few,-,TRBJ1-2
CASSLDRRGIGTQYF,TGTGCCAGCAGTCTCGACAGGCGTGGAATCGGGACCCAGTACTTC,TRBV9,-,-,TRBJ2-5